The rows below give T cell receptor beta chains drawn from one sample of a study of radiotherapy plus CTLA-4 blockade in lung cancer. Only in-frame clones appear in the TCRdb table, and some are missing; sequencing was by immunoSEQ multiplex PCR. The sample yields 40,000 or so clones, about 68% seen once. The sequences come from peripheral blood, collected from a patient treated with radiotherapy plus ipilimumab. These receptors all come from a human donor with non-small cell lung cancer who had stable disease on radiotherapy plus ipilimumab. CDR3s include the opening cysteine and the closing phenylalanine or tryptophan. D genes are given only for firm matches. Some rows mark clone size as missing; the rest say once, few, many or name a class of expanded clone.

TGTGCCACCAGGTTTGACAGCCTAGCCACCAAAGAGACCCAGTACTTC,CATRFDSLATKETQYF,TRBJ2-5,NA,NA,TRBV15,16
TGCGCCAGCAGCTTACTAGCGGTTGGAGAGACCCAGTACTTC,CASSLLAVGETQYF,TRBJ2-5,NA,TRBD2,TRBV5-1,14
TGTGCCAGCAGCTCTGAACTCTGGGGCGCAGGGCTCTCTGGAAACACCATATATTTT,CASSSELWGAGLSGNTIYF,TRBJ1-3,few,NA,TRBV5-6,19
TGTGCCAGCAGACCCTGGGACAGAACCTACAATGAGCAGTTCTTC,CASRPWDRTYNEQFF,TRBJ2-1,NA,TRBD1,TRBV27,15
TGTGCCAGCAGTACTTTAGCGGGGTCCCCCTACAATGAGCAGTTCTTC,CASSTLAGSPYNEQFF,TRBJ2-1,NA,TRBD2,TRBV27,16
TGTGCCTGGAGCCCTCTTACAGGGACTGGCTACACCTTC,CAWSPLTGTGYTF,TRBJ1-2,once,NA,TRBV30,13
TGTGCCAGCAGCTTGGGCCTGATGAACACTGAAGCTTTCTTT,CASSLGLMNTEAFF,TRBJ1-1,NA,NA,TRBV7-2,14
TGTGCCAGCAGCCCCATCGACAGGTATAGCTACACCTTC,CASSPIDRYSYTF,TRBJ1-2,NA,NA,TRBV28,13
TGCGCCAGCGGCCGGGGGACAGGGGAACACGAGCAGTACTTC,CASGRGTGEHEQYF,TRBJ2-7,NA,TRBD1,TRBV5-1,14
TGTGCCAGCAGTCAATCGACAGGGGTTGGGAACTATGGCTACACCTTC,CASSQSTGVGNYGYTF,TRBJ1-2,once,TRBD1,TRBV14,16
TGCAGCGTTGAAGATCCCGGACAGTTTGAAGCTTTCTTT,CSVEDPGQFEAFF,TRBJ1-1,few,NA,TRBV29-1,13
TGCGCCAGCATATTGGACAGGGGGGTCTATGGCTACACCTTC,CASILDRGVYGYTF,TRBJ1-2,NA,TRBD1,TRBV23-1,14
TGCGCCAGCAGCTCCCCCGGGCTCGGCGAAGCTTTCTTT,CASSSPGLGEAFF,TRBJ1-1,NA,NA,TRBV4-1,13
TGTGCCAGTTGGTACGGAGACAGCACAGATACGCAGTATTTT,CASWYGDSTDTQYF,TRBJ2-3,NA,NA,TRBV2,14
TGTGCCAGCAGACGACAGGGAGGCCTGTCTGAAGCTTTCTTT,CASRRQGGLSEAFF,TRBJ1-1,NA,TRBD1,TRBV6-5,14
TGTGCCAGCAGTTACGGGACACAGAACACTGAAGCTTTCTTT,CASSYGTQNTEAFF,TRBJ1-1,NA,NA,TRBV6-5,14
TGTGCCAGCAGTAGACTAGCGGGGGGGAATGAGCAGTTCTTC,CASSRLAGGNEQFF,TRBJ2-1,once,TRBD2,TRBV2,14
TGTGCCAGCAGCTTAGGACTAGCGGGGGGCCTGAGGGTCAATGAGCAGTTCTTC,CASSLGLAGGLRVNEQFF,TRBJ2-1,NA,TRBD2,TRBV11-2,18
TGTGCCAGCAGCTTGGGACAGGGGGCGTATAGCTATGGCTACACCTTC,CASSLGQGAYSYGYTF,TRBJ1-2,NA,TRBD1,TRBV9,16
TGCAGTGCCGCTTCGGATCAGCCCCAGCATTTT,CSAASDQPQHF,TRBJ1-5,NA,NA,TRBV20-1,11
TGCAGCGCCGGACAGGGTTCGGGGGAAGCTTTCTTT,CSAGQGSGEAFF,TRBJ1-1,NA,TRBD1,TRBV29-1,12
TGTGCCAGCAGTTTACACGATGAGCAGTTCTTC,CASSLHDEQFF,TRBJ2-1,NA,NA,TRBV27,11
TGCGCCAGCAGCCAAGATGAGGGTAGGAACACTGAAGCTTTCTTT,CASSQDEGRNTEAFF,TRBJ1-1,NA,NA,TRBV4-1,15
TGTGCCAGCAGCTTAGTTTGGCAGCTTAATTCACCCCTCCACTTT,CASSLVWQLNSPLHF,TRBJ1-6,NA,NA,TRBV7-8,15
TGTGCCAGCAGCTTAGATAATTGGAGGGGGCGGGCAGATACGCAGTATTTT,CASSLDNWRGRADTQYF,TRBJ2-3,NA,NA,TRBV11-2,17
TGTGCCAGCAGAAGACAGGGGACGAACACTGAAGCTTTCTTT,CASRRQGTNTEAFF,TRBJ1-1,few,TRBD1,TRBV25-1,14
TGTGCCAGCAGCGTCTCGGGACTAGCGGGAGAGACCCAGTACTTC,CASSVSGLAGETQYF,TRBJ2-5,NA,TRBD2,TRBV9,15
TGTGCCAGCAGCCGCCCGTCTACAGGGGCCTACGAGCAGTACTTC,CASSRPSTGAYEQYF,TRBJ2-7,NA,TRBD1,TRBV6-1,15
TGTGCCAGCTCCCCAATAACCGGGACAGGGCTTTCCTACGAGCAGTACTTC,CASSPITGTGLSYEQYF,TRBJ2-7,NA,TRBD1,TRBV27,17
TGTGCCAGCCCTCCTAGCGGGGGGGTGTGGGAGCAGTTCTTC,CASPPSGGVWEQFF,TRBJ2-1,NA,TRBD2,TRBV7-2,14
TGTGCCAGTAGTATTTATAGTATTCGTGGCTACACCTTC,CASSIYSIRGYTF,TRBJ1-2,NA,NA,TRBV19,13
TGTGCCAGTAGTAGGGGGAACAGGATGAATTCACCCCTCCACTTT,CASSRGNRMNSPLHF,TRBJ1-6,NA,NA,TRBV19,15
TGCGCCAGCAGTGACAGGGCGGGAGATGGCTACACCTTC,CASSDRAGDGYTF,TRBJ1-2,few,NA,TRBV10-1,13
TGTGCCAGCAGTTTTACAAGCACATCGACAGATACGCAGTATTTT,CASSFTSTSTDTQYF,TRBJ2-3,NA,NA,TRBV28,15
TGTGCCAGCAGCCCGCAGGGGCAACAAGGCTACACCTTC,CASSPQGQQGYTF,TRBJ1-2,NA,NA,TRBV7-9,13
TGCGCCAGCAGCTTGGGGGGGTTAGCACCCTACGAGCAGTACTTC,CASSLGGLAPYEQYF,TRBJ2-7,medium-sized,NA,TRBV5-1,15
TGTGCCAGCAGCTTCAGGACAGGACAGAACACTGAAGCTTTCTTT,CASSFRTGQNTEAFF,TRBJ1-1,once,TRBD1,TRBV6-1,15
TGTGCCAGCAGCTTAACGCAGGGGGGCTACAATGAGCAGTTCTTC,CASSLTQGGYNEQFF,TRBJ2-1,NA,NA,TRBV7-9,15
TGTGCCAGAAGCTTGTGTAGGGGGTTTATCAGTCAGCCCCAGCATTTT,CARSLCRGFISQPQHF,TRBJ1-5,NA,NA,TRBV5-3,16
TGTGCCAGCAGTCTGGGATCTACAACTAATGAAAAACTGTTTTTT,CASSLGSTTNEKLFF,TRBJ1-4,NA,NA,TRBV6-6,15
TGCGCCAGCAGGCCGACAGGAGGAGGAAAACTGTTTTTT,CASRPTGGGKLFF,TRBJ1-4,few,NA,TRBV10-2,13
TGTGCCAGCAGTCTAACTAGCGGGGGCCACAATGAGCAGTTCTTC,CASSLTSGGHNEQFF,TRBJ2-1,NA,TRBD2,TRBV2,15
TGTGCCAGCAGCCAATTCAGGGTCTCCTCCTACGAGCAGTACTTC,CASSQFRVSSYEQYF,TRBJ2-7,NA,NA,TRBV14,15
TGTGCCAGCAGCTTAGAGTTGGGGGCGAATTCACCCCTCCACTTT,CASSLELGANSPLHF,TRBJ1-6,NA,NA,TRBV7-2,15
TGCGCCAGCAGCTTGGTGAGGAACACTGAAGCTTTCTTT,CASSLVRNTEAFF,TRBJ1-1,NA,NA,TRBV5-1,13
TGTGCCAGCAGCCCTCCGGCGGGGGGGCTTGGTGAGCAGTTCTTC,CASSPPAGGLGEQFF,TRBJ2-1,once,TRBD2,TRBV7-9,15
TGTGCCAGTATGTACAGGGTCTCTGGGGCCAACGTCCTGACTTTC,CASMYRVSGANVLTF,TRBJ2-6,NA,NA,TRBV19,15
TGCGCCAGCAGCTTGGGGACAGGCTACAATGAGCAGTTCTTC,CASSLGTGYNEQFF,TRBJ2-1,NA,TRBD1,TRBV5-1,14
TGTGCCAGCATCCATGAGGGGGGGGCTGGGGCCAACGTCCTGACTTTC,CASIHEGGAGANVLTF,TRBJ2-6,few,NA,TRBV25-1,16
TGTGCCAGCAGCTTGGCTCTGGACAGGGACTATGGCTACACCTTC,CASSLALDRDYGYTF,TRBJ1-2,few,TRBD1,TRBV5-4,15
TGTGCCAGTAGTATGGGTGTGGGAAGTAATGAAAAACTGTTTTTT,CASSMGVGSNEKLFF,TRBJ1-4,NA,NA,TRBV19,15